This T cell receptor beta chain was recovered during a study of CD4 T cells in relation to SARS-CoV-2 and coronaviruses. Across the whole study: Crossreactive spike epitopes shared across donors were mapped to their HLA restriction. The study's findings and limits: Approximately 65% of donors had memory CD4+ clonotypes crossrecognizing SARS-CoV-2 and common cold coronavirus spike.

Uncultured naive and memory CD4+ T cells supplied DNA for deep TCR-beta sequencing. The assay was immunoSEQ multiplex PCR, and TCRdb's table has in-frame clones only and misses some. The table includes roughly 57,000 clones, around 86% detected once. Germline V gene sequence: CDR1 MDHEN, CDR2 SYDVKM. This CDR3 is 15 amino acids long. V was shortened by 8 bases and J by 4 bases, with 21 bases between the two germline ends. Unexposed donor CD4+ T cells date from about 2011-2019, before the COVID-19 pandemic. Concerning this clone: Its antigen is undetermined.

The sample was memory CD4+ T cells from PBMCs. This TCR came from a human donor in good health. This chain links TRBV28 with TRBJ2-7; TRBD1 or TRBD2 may be the D gene (5 bases each). The CDR3 spells CASRPIGAGLYEQYF. CDR3 nucleotides: TGTGCCAGCCGGCCTATTGGGGCGGGTCTATACGAGCAGTACTTC.